The sequence of this T cell receptor (beta chain) was determined in a study of Graves' ophthalmopathy and Graves' hyperthyroidism. From germline, CDR1 is SGHRS and CDR2 YFSETQ. With 5 bases removed from V and 5 bases from J, the gap between germline ends came to 19 bases. This CDR3 has 15 residues. Study-wide points: Also, most clonotypes expanded in the thyroid above 0.001 frequency appeared in blood.

Amplification of the TCR beta CDR3 regions used RNA transcripts (as template). In the first round, RT-PCR was carried out with HTBI primers, and a multiplex PCR formed the second round. TCRdb reprocessed the multiplex PCR reads with MiXCR, giving one entry per CDR3 protein. The sample consists of hundreds of thousands of distinct CDR3 sequences, 22% of them appearing once. This clonotype was counted at least ten times. Its antigen is unknown. The authors enrolled newly diagnosed hyperthyroidism patients aged 18 to 65 with under 2 months' duration. Enrollment excluded any patients with other autoimmune diseases, uncontrolled infections, pregnancy or lactation.

The chain uses TRBV5-1 and TRBJ1-2; a weak D match, TRBD1 (5 bases). The receptor was isolated from a young woman with stable Graves' hyperthyroidism. Some clones in this sample may be carry-over from other donors' samples. Sequencing input: peripheral blood. The CDR3 DNA reads TGCGCCAGCAGTACTTCAGGGACCGAGGCATATGGCTACACCTTC. This encodes CASSTSGTEAYGYTF.